This T cell receptor beta chain was profiled in a study of OX40 agonist ivuxolimab in advanced cancers. The overall study: Dose-escalation patients had hepatocellular carcinoma, melanoma, renal cell or head and neck cancer.

The CDR3 is 15 amino acids. V dropped 4 bases and J dropped 4 bases, with 18 bases sitting between them. Germline V lookup: CDR1 SGHRS, CDR2 YFSETQ. TCRdb's table, derived via immunoSEQ multiplex PCR, lists solely in-frame clones and lacks some. The profile shows around 44,000 clones, about 89% of them singletons. Findings and limits, study-wide: Antigen specificity of clonally expanded peripheral T cells was not established.

A note on this clone: The antigen remains undetermined.

The input for sequencing was CD4+ or CD8+ T cells sorted from blood, taken in a trial of the OX40 agonist ivuxolimab. This clonotype was sampled from an adult with an advanced solid tumor such as melanoma, head and neck, liver or kidney cancer. The chain couples TRBV5-1 to TRBJ2-7; possibly TRBD1 for D (6 bases). This CDR3 reads CASSQDLRDIYEQYF. CDR3 nucleotide sequence: TGCGCCAGCAGCCAAGACCTCCGGGACATATACGAGCAGTACTTC. Variable domain in full (rest from reference TRBV5-1 and TRBJ2-7): KAGVTQTPRYLIKTRGQQVTLSCSPISGHRSVSWYQQTPGQGLQFLFEYFSETQRNKGNFPGRFSGRQFSNSRSEMNVSTLELGDSALYLCASSQDLRDIYEQYFGPGTRLTVT.